The 16 T cell receptor beta chains below all came from one sample that was sequenced in a study of CD8+CD57+ T cells in acquired aplastic anemia. The use of genomic DNA as template underpinned the TCR beta VDJ and CDR3 profiling. TCRdb used MiXCR to reprocess the reads, holding one entry per CDR3 protein. In the table there are about 210,000 distinct CDR3 sequences, 34% of which are singletons. The sequenced material came from sorted CD4+, CD8+, or CD8+CD57+ T cells (not recorded which) from PBMCs. The origin of the receptors is a human donor in good health, serving as a control.

Points on this clonotype: This may be a read error: a much more frequent sequence differs by one nucleotide. The V gene is TRBV10-2, the J gene TRBJ2-7; possibly TRBD2 for D (5 bases). The CDR3 runs to 13 residues. Looked up from germline, CDR1 is WSHSY and CDR2 is SAAADI. V dropped 7 bases and J dropped 3 bases, with 13 bases sitting between them. CDR3 region: CASTRAQSYEQYF. The CDR3 DNA reads TGCGCCAGCACGCGGGCCCAGAGCTACGAGCAGTACTTC.

The chain employs TRBV19 and TRBJ2-7, with 13 bases matching TRBD2. Unmatched junction bases numbered 5, after V lost 6 bases and J lost 6 bases. The CDR3 runs 14 residues. CDR1 is LNHDA and CDR2 is SQIVND in the germline V gene (reference sequence). CDR3 in amino acids: CASRTSGRASEQYF. For the CDR3, the DNA is TGTGCCAGTAGAACTAGCGGGAGGGCCTCCGAGCAGTACTTC.

Comment on this clonotype: One end of the junction varies from germline; a read error may be responsible. This rearrangement joins TRBV10-3 to TRBJ2-7; D call uncertain. The CDR3 consists of 14 residues. The germline gives CDR1 ENHRY, CDR2 SYGVKD. The CDR3 loop reads CAIGASNGLLEQYF. CDR3 DNA: TGCGCCATCGGTGCCTCTAACGGATTGCTAGAGCAGTACTTC.

This clonotype was counted at least ten times. The chain employs TRBV2 and TRBJ2-1, with unresolved D. V lost 3 bases and J 0 bases, leaving 9 bases between the germline ends. This CDR3 contains 15 residues. The germline gives CDR1 SNHLY, CDR2 FYNNEI. For the CDR3, the DNA is TGTGCCAGCAGTGATCCCAGGAGCTCCTACAATGAGCAGTTCTTC. Its translation is CASSDPRSSYNEQFF.

The gene calls are TRBV20-1 and TRBJ1-1; 9 bases match TRBD1. The junction had 4 bases not matched to a gene; V was cut back by 6 bases and J by 5 bases. The CDR3 runs to 12 residues. The germline V gene has CDR1 DFQATT and CDR2 SNEGSKA (reference sequence). The CDR3 region is CSARDRVTEAFF. The DNA of the CDR3 is TGCAGTGCCCGGGACAGGGTAACTGAAGCTTTCTTT.

This clonotype has more than one count but fewer than ten. V is TRBV19 and J is TRBJ2-1; maybe TRBD2 (7 bases). Per the germline V gene, CDR1 is LNHDA and CDR2 is SQIVND (reference sequence). V dropped 3 bases and J dropped 7 bases, with 16 bases sitting between them. CDR3 length: 15 residues. The CDR3 DNA is TGTGCCAGTAGTATGGGTGGGGGGGCAGGAAATGAGCAGTTCTTC. Translating it yields CASSMGGGAGNEQFF.

The rearrangement uses TRBV7-2 and TRBJ1-2, with unresolved D. Trimming pared 6 bases from V and 8 bases from J, leaving 13 bases between. The CDR3 totals 12 residues. CDR1 and CDR2 (germline): SGHTA, FQGNSA. The CDR3 protein is CASSLRVSGYTF. DNA of the CDR3: TGTGCCAGCAGTTTAAGGGTTTCGGGCTACACCTTC.

This clonotype was observed many times. CDR3 region: CASSLGGSETQYF. CDR3 nucleotides: TGCGCCAGCAGCTTGGGGGGTAGCGAGACCCAGTACTTC. The genes are TRBV5-1 and TRBJ2-5; D call uncertain. CDR3 length equals 13 residues. Germline V lookup: CDR1 SGHRS, CDR2 YFSETQ. The V end lost 0 bases, the J end lost 5 bases, and 8 bases lay between the germline ends.

The sample holds many counts of this clonotype. V is TRBV19 and J is TRBJ1-2; no clear D gene. Trimming took 6 bases from V and 4 from J, leaving 18 bases between them. The CDR3 is 15 residues long. Germline CDR1 is LNHDA and CDR2 is SQIVND (reference sequence). The CDR3 DNA reads as TGTGCCAGTAGCCTAGTAGGCATGGTGACCTATGGCTACACCTTC. This gives the protein CASSLVGMVTYGYTF.

The chain uses TRBV25-1 and TRBJ1-2; 7 bases are a match to TRBD1. CDR3 length equals 14 residues. Trimming at V came to 1 base and at J to 6 bases, leaving 5 bases not matched to a gene. CDR1 and CDR2 (germline): MGHDK, SYGVNS. CDR3 sequence reads: CASSELDRVNGYTF. The CDR3 coding sequence is TGTGCCAGCAGTGAATTAGACAGGGTGAATGGCTACACCTTC.

V usage is TRBV20-1 and J usage is TRBJ2-7, with 15 bases lining up with TRBD2. The CDR3 covers 13 residues. CDR1 is DFQATT, CDR2 SNEGSKA, per germline (reference sequence). J gave up 5 bases and V 6 bases, and 2 bases lay outside the gene matches. The CDR3 sequence: CSAGLAGGNEQYF. CDR3 DNA sequence: TGCAGTGCGGGACTAGCGGGAGGTAACGAGCAGTACTTC.

Comments on this clonotype: The CDR3 carries no conserved terminal phenylalanine or tryptophan, so it likely arises from a read error. This sequence joins TRBV29-1 and TRBJ1-1; unclear D gene. The CDR3 runs to 13 residues. Germline CDR1 reads SQVTM; CDR2 reads ANQGSEA. The germline V and J ends were trimmed by 3 bases and 0 bases, with 8 bases remaining between them. CDR3 bases: TGCAGCGTTGATGGGCAGTTGAACACTGAAGCTTTCCTT. Encoded protein: CSVDGQLNTEAFL.

This chain uses TRBV11-1 with TRBJ1-2, with D unresolved. The CDR3 loop spans 15 amino acids. The germline CDR1 and CDR2 sequences are SGHAT and FQDESV (reference sequence). Trimming left V 1 base short and J 4 bases short, with 13 bases between. CDR3 protein: CASSLGATWRYGYTF. CDR3 nucleotides: TGTGCCAGCAGCTTAGGAGCGACCTGGCGCTATGGCTACACCTTC. The whole variable domain, filled in from reference TRBV11-1 and TRBJ1-2, reads EAEVAQSPRYKITEKSQAVAFWCDPISGHATLYWYRQILGQGPELLVQFQDESVVDDSQLPKDRFSAERLKGVDSTLKIQPAELGDSAMYLCASSLGATWRYGYTFGSGTRLTVV.

This clonotype was counted a few times. This chain links TRBV24-1 with TRBJ1-1, with 8 bases that match TRBD1. V lost 5 bases and J lost 5; bases outside the gene matches: 12. This CDR3 is 16 amino acids long. In germline, CDR1 is KGHDR, CDR2 SFDVKD. The CDR3 region has the DNA TGTGCCACCAGTGGGGGAGGCGGACAGGGAATGACTGAAGCTTTCTTT. It encodes CATSGGGGQGMTEAFF.

The rearrangement links TRBV2 to TRBJ2-3; D might be TRBD2 (6 bases). Trimming stripped 5 bases from V and 1 base from J, with 16 bases between. The CDR3 spans 16 residues. Germline CDR1 is SNHLY and CDR2 is FYNNEI. In DNA form, the CDR3 reads TGTGCCAGCAGTAGGTCGGGAGCCTCGGGCACAGATACGCAGTATTTT. The encoded protein is CASSRSGASGTDTQYF.

This clonotype has ten or more counts. The V gene is TRBV9, the J gene TRBJ2-1; TRBD1 agrees at 12 bases. J gave up 6 bases and V 7 bases, and 8 bases lay outside the gene matches. Germline assignment: CDR1 SGDLS and CDR2 YYNGEE. This CDR3 has 15 residues. The CDR3 bases are TGTGCCAGCGGGGGACAGGGGGCTGAGGTCAATGAGCAGTTCTTC. Translated, it gives CASGGQGAEVNEQFF.